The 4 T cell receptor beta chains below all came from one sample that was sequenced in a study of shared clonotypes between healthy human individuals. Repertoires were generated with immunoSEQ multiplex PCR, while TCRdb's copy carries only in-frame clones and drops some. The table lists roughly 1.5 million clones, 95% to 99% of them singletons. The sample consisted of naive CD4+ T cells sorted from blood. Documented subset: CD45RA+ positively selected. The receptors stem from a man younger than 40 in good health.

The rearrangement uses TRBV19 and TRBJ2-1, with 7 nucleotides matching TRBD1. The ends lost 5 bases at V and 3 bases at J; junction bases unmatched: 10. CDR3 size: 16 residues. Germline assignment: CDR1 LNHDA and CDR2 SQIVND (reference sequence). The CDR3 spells CASSPRQGRYYNEQFF. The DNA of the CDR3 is TGTGCCAGTAGTCCCCGACAGGGTCGGTACTACAATGAGCAGTTCTTC.

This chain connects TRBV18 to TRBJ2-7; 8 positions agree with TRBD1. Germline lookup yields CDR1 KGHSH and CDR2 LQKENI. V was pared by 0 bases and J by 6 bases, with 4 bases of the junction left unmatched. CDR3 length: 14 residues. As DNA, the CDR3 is TGTGCCAGCTCACCACCCTATGACAGGGGCGAGCAGTACTTC. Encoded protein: CASSPPYDRGEQYF.

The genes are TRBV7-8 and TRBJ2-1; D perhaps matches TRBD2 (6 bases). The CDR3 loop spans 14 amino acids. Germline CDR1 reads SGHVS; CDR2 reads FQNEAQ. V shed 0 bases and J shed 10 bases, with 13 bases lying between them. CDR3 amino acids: CASSLASGGVEQFF. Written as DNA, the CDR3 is TGTGCCAGCAGCTTAGCCTCCGGGGGTGTGGAGCAGTTCTTC. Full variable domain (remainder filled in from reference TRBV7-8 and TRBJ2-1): GAGVSQSPRYKVAKRGQDVALRCDPISGHVSLFWYQQALGQGPEFLTYFQNEAQLDKSGLPSDRFFAERPEGSVSTLKIQRTQQEDSAVYLCASSLASGGVEQFFGPGTRLTVL.

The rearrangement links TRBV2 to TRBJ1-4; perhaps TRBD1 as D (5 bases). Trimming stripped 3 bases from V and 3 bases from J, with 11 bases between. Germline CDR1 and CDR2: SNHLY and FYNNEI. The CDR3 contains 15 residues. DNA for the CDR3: TGTGCCAGCAGTGACCCCTGGGGACCTAATGAAAAACTGTTTTTT. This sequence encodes CASSDPWGPNEKLFF.